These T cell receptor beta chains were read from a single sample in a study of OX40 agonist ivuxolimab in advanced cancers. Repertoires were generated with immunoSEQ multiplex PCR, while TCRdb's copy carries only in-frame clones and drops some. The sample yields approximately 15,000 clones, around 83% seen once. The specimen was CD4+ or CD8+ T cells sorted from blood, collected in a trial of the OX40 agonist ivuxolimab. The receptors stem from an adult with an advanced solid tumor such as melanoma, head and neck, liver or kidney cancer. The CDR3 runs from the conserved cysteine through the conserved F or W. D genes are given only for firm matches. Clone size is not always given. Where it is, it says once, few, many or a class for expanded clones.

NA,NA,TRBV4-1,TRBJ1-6,TGCGCCAGCAGCCAAGATCTCGTATCCCTCCACTTT,CASSQDLVSLHF
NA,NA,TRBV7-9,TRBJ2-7,TGCGCCAGCAGCCAAGATGAAGGAAGCTACGAGCAGTACTTC,CASSQDEGSYEQYF
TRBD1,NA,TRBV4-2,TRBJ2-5,TGTGCCAGCAGCCAATTGGGACAGCCTCAAGAGACCCAGTACTTC,CASSQLGQPQETQYF
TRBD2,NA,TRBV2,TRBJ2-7,TGTGCCACCCTGGGAGCGGGAGCCTACGAGCAGTACTTC,CATLGAGAYEQYF
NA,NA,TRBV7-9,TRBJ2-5,TGTGCCAGCAGCCCTTTGCCGGGGCCGGAGACCCAGTACTTC,CASSPLPGPETQYF
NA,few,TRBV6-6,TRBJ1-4,TGTGCCAGCAGTTACTCGAGTGGGGGAAAACTGTTTTTT,CASSYSSGGKLFF
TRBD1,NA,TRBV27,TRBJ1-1,TGTGCCAGCAGTTTATGGACAGGGCAAGGTGAAGCTTTCTTT,CASSLWTGQGEAFF
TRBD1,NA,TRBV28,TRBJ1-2,TGTGCCAGCAGTGGGACAGGGGGTGAAGGCTACACCTTC,CASSGTGGEGYTF
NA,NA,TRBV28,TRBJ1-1,TGTGCCAGCAGTTTCCAGGGCACTGAAGCTTTCTTT,CASSFQGTEAFF
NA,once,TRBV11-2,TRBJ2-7,TGTGCCAGCAGTCCCCGGTGGGCCTACGAGCAGTACTTC,CASSPRWAYEQYF
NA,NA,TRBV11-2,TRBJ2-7,TGTGCCAGCAGTTCAAACCCGGAGGGCCATTACGAGCAGTACTTC,CASSSNPEGHYEQYF
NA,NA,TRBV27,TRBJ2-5,TGTGCCAGCAGTTTATCAACAGGGTCAGAGACCCAGTACTTC,CASSLSTGSETQYF
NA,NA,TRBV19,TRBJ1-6,TGTGCCAGTAAGCCCGAAAATTCACCCCTCCACTTT,CASKPENSPLHF
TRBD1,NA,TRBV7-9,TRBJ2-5,TGTGCCAGCAGCTCCCGACAGGGGGTAGTTGAAGAGACCCAGTACTTC,CASSSRQGVVEETQYF
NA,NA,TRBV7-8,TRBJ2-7,TGTGCCAGCAGCTCCGCCGGACTTGTCGAGCAGTACTTC,CASSSAGLVEQYF
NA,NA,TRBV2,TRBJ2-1,TGTGCCTTAAGATCGAGCTCCTACAATGAGCAGTTCTTC,CALRSSSYNEQFF
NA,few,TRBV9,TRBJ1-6,TGTGCCAGCAGCGCCGACGTCCTTGGGGGATCACCCCTCCACTTT,CASSADVLGGSPLHF
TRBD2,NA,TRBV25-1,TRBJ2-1,TGTGCCAGCAGTGAATACGGGGGGGTCAATGAGCAGTTCTTC,CASSEYGGVNEQFF
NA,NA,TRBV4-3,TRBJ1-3,TGCGCCAGCAGCCAATATTCGGGAGAAGACCCCTACAGAAACACCATATATTTT,CASSQYSGEDPYRNTIYF
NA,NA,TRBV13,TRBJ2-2,TGTGCCAGCAGCTCAAGCTTAGTACCCGGGGAGCTGTTTTTT,CASSSSLVPGELFF
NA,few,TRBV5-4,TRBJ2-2,TGTGCCTTAGCAGGGTCCGGGGAGCTGTTTTTT,CALAGSGELFF
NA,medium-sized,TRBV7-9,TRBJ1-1,TGTGCCAGCAGCTTAGACGGGACTGAAGCTTTCTTT,CASSLDGTEAFF
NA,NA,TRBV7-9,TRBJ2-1,TGTGCCAGCAGCCAAGGGACCCCTAATGAGCAGTTCTTC,CASSQGTPNEQFF
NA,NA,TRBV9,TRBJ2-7,TGTGCCAGCAGCGTAGGGGGCCGTTCCTACGAGCAGTACTTC,CASSVGGRSYEQYF